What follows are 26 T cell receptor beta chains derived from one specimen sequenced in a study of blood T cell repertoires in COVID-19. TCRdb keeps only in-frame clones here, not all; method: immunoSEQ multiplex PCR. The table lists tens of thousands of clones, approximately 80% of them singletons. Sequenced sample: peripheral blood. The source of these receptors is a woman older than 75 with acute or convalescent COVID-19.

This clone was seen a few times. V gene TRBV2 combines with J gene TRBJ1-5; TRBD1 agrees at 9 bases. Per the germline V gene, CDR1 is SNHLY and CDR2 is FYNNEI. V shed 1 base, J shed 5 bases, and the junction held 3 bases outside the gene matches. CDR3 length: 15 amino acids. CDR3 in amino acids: CASSEDWTGDQPQHF. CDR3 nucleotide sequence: TGTGCCAGCAGTGAAGACTGGACAGGGGATCAGCCCCAGCATTTT.

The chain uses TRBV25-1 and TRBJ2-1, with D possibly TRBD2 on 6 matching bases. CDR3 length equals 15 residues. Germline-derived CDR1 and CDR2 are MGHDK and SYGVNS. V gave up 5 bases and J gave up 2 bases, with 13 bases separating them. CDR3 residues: CASSRAGKPYNEQFF. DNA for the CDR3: TGTGCCAGCAGTAGGGCGGGGAAACCCTACAATGAGCAGTTCTTC. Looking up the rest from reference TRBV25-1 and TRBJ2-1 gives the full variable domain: EADIYQTPRYLVIGTGKKITLECSQTMGHDKMYWYQQDPGMELHLIHYSYGVNSTEKGDLSSESTVSRIRTEHFPLTLESARPSHTSQYLCASSRAGKPYNEQFFGPGTRLTVL.

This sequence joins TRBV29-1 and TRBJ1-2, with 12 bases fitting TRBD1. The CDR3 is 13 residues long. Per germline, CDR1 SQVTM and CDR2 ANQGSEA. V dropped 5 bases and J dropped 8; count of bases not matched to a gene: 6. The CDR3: CSVMGQGAWGYTF. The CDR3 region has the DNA TGCAGCGTTATGGGACAGGGGGCTTGGGGCTACACCTTC. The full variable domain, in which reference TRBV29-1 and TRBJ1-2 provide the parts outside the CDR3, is SAVISQKPSRDICQRGTSLTIQCQVDSQVTMMFWYRQQPGQSLTLIATANQGSEATYESGFVIDKFPISRPNLTFSTLTVSNMSPEDSSIYLCSVMGQGAWGYTFGSGTRLTVV.

The CDR3 reads CASSDRGQIYNEQFF. The CDR3 region has the DNA TGTGCCAGCAGTGACCGGGGACAGATTTACAATGAGCAGTTCTTC. The chain carries TRBV2 and TRBJ2-1; 7 positions agree with TRBD1. Germline CDR1 is SNHLY and CDR2 is FYNNEI. J gave up 4 bases and V 3 bases, and 6 bases lay outside the gene matches. This CDR3 region has 15 residues. Supplemented by reference TRBV2 and TRBJ2-1, the full variable domain reads EPEVTQTPSHQVTQMGQEVILRCVPISNHLYFYWYRQILGQKVEFLVSFYNNEISEKSEIFDDQFSVERPDGSNFTLKIRSTKLEDSAMYFCASSDRGQIYNEQFFGPGTRLTVL.

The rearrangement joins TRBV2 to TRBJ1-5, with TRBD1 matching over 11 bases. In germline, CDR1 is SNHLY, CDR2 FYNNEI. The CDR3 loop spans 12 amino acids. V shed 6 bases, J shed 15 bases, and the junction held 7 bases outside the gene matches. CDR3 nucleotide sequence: TGTGCCAGCAGCGGACAGGGGGCTTCCACGCATTTT. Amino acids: CASSGQGASTHF.

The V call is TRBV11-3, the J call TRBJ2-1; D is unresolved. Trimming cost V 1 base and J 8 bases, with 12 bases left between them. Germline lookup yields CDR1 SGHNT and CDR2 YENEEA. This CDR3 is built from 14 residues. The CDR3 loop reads CASSLGPSSDEQFF. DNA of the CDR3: TGTGCCAGCAGCTTAGGGCCAAGCAGCGATGAGCAGTTCTTC. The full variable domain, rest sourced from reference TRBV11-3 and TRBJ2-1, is EAGVVQSPRYKIIEKKQPVAFWCNPISGHNTLYWYLQNLGQGPELLIRYENEEAVDDSQLPKDRFSAERLKGVDSTLKIQPAELGDSAVYLCASSLGPSSDEQFFGPGTRLTVL.

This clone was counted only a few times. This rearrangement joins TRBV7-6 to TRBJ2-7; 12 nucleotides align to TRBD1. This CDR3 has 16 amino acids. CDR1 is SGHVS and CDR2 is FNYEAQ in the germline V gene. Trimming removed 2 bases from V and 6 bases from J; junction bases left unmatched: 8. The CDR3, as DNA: TGTGCCAGCAGCTTAAATCCAGGGACAGGGGGCGGCGAGCAGTACTTC. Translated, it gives CASSLNPGTGGGEQYF. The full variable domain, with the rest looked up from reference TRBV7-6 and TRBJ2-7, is GAGVSQSPRYKVTKRGQDVALRCDPISGHVSLYWYRQALGQGPEFLTYFNYEAQQDKSGLPNDRFSAERPEGSISTLTIQRTEQRDSAMYRCASSLNPGTGGGEQYFGPGTRLTVT.

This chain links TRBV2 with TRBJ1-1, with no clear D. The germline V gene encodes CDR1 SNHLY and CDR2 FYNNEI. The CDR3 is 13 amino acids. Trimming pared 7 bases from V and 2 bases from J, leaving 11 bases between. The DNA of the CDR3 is TGTGCCAGCACCCCCAGATTAAACACTGAAGCTTTCTTT. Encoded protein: CASTPRLNTEAFF.

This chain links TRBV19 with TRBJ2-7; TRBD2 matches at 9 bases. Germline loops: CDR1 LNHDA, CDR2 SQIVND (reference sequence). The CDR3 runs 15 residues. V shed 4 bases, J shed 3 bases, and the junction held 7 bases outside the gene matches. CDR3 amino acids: CASSRPSGAIYEQYF. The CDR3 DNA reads TGTGCCAGTAGTAGACCTAGCGGGGCGATCTACGAGCAGTACTTC.

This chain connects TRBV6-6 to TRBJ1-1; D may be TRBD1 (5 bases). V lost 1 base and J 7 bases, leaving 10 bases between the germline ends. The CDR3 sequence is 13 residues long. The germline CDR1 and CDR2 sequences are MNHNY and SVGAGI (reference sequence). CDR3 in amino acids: CASSYLGAGEAFF. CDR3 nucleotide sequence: TGTGCCAGCAGTTACTTAGGGGCAGGTGAAGCTTTCTTT.

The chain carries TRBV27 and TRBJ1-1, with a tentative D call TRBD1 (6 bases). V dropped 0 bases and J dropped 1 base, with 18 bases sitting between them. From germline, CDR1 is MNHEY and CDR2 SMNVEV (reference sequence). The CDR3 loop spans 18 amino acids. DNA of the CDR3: TGTGCCAGCAGTTTATCGCTATTCATAGGACAGCCGAACACTGAAGCTTTCTTT. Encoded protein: CASSLSLFIGQPNTEAFF.

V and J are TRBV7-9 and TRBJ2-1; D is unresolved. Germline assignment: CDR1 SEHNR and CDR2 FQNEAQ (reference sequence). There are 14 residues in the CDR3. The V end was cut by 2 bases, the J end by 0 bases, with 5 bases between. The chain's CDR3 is CASSLTDSYNEQFF. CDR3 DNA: TGTGCCAGCAGCTTAACAGACTCCTACAATGAGCAGTTCTTC.

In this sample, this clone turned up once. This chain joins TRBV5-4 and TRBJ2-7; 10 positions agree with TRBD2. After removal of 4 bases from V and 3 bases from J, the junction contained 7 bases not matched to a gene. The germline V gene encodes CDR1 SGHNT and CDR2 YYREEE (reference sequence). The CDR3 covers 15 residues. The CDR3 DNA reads TGTGCCAGCAGCCCAGGGACTAGCGCCTTCTACGAGCAGTACTTC. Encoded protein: CASSPGTSAFYEQYF.

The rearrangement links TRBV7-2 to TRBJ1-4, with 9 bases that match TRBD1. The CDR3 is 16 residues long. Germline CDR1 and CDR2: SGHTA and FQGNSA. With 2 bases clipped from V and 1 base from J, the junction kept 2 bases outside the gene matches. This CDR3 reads CASSLNRGLTNEKLFF. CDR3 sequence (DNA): TGTGCCAGCAGCTTAAACAGGGGGCTAACTAATGAAAAACTGTTTTTT.

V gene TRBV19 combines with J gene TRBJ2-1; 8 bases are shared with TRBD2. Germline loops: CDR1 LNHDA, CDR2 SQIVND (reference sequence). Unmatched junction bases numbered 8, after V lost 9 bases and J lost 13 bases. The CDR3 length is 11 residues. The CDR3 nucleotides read TGTGCCAGCTCCAGCGGGAGCGGCCAGTTCTTC. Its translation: CASSSGSGQFF.

As DNA, the CDR3 is TGTGCCAGCTCAGACAGTCGCACAGATACGCAGTATTTT. It is translated as CASSDSRTDTQYF. The chain uses TRBV18 and TRBJ2-3; perhaps TRBD1 as D (5 bases). V lost 5 bases to trimming and J lost 1 base, with 7 bases between them. The germline V gene has CDR1 KGHSH and CDR2 LQKENI. The CDR3 totals 13 residues.

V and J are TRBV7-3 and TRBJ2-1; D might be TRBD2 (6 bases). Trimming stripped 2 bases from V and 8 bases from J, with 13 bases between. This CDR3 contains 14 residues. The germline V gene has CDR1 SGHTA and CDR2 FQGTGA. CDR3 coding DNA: TGTGCCAGCAGCTTAGGTGGGAGGAGAGATGAGCAGTTCTTC. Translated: CASSLGGRRDEQFF.

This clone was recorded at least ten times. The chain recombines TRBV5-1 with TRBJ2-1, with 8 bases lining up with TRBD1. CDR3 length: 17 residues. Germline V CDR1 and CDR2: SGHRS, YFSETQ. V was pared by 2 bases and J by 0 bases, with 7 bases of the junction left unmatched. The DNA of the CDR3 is TGCGCCAGCAGCTTAACGACAGGGGTAGTCTCCTACAATGAGCAGTTCTTC. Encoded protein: CASSLTTGVVSYNEQFF.

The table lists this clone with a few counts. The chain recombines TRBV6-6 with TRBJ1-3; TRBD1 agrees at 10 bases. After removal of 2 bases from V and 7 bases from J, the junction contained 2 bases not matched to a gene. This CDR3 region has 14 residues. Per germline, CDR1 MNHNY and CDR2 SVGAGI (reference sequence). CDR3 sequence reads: CASSYDRGRNTIYF. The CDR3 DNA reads TGTGCCAGCAGTTACGACAGGGGGCGGAACACCATATATTTT.

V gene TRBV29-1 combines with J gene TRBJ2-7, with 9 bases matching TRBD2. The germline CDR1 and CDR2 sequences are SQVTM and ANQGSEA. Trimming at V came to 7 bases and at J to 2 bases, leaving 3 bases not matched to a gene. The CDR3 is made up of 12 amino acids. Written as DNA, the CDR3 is TGCAGCGCCCGGACTAGCGCCTACGAGCAGTACTTC. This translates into CSARTSAYEQYF.

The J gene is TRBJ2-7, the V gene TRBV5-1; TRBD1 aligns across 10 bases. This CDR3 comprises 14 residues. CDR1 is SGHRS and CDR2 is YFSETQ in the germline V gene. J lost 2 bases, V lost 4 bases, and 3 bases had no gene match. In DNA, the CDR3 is TGCGCCAGCAGCCAGGGACAGGGGACCTACGAGCAGTACTTC. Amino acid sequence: CASSQGQGTYEQYF.

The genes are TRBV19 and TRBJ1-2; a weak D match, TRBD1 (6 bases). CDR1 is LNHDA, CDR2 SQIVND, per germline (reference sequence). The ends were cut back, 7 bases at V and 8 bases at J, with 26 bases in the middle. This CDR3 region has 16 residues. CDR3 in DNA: TGTGCCAGTAAGGGACAAGGGGCCTTACCATATTGGGGCTACACCTTC. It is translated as CASKGQGALPYWGYTF.

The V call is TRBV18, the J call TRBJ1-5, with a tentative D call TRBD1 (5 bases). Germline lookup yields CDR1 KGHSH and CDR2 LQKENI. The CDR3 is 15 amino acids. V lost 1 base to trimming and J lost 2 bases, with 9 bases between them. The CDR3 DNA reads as TGTGCCAGCTCACCACAGGCGGGGGGCAATCAGCCCCAGCATTTT. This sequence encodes CASSPQAGGNQPQHF.

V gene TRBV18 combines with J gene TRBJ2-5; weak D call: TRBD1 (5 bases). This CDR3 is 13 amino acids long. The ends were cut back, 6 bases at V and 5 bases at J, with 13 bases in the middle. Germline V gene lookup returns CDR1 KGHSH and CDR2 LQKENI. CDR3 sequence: CASSLKGVETQYF. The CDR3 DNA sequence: TGTGCCAGCTCGCTCAAAGGGGTTGAGACCCAGTACTTC.

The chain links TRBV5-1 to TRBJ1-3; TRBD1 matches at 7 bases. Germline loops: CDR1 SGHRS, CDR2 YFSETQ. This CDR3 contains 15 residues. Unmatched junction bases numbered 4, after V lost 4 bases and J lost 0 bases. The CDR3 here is CASSQGQSSGNTIYF. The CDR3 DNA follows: TGCGCCAGCAGCCAGGGACAGAGCTCTGGAAACACCATATATTTT. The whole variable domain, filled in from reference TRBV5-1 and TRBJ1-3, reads KAGVTQTPRYLIKTRGQQVTLSCSPISGHRSVSWYQQTPGQGLQFLFEYFSETQRNKGNFPGRFSGRQFSNSRSEMNVSTLELGDSALYLCASSQGQSSGNTIYFGEGSWLTVV.

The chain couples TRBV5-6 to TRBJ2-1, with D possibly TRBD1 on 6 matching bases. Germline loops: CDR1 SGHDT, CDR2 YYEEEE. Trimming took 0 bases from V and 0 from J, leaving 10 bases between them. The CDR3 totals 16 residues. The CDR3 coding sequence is TGTGCCAGCAGCTTGGGGGGGCGGAACTCCTACAATGAGCAGTTCTTC. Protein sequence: CASSLGGRNSYNEQFF.